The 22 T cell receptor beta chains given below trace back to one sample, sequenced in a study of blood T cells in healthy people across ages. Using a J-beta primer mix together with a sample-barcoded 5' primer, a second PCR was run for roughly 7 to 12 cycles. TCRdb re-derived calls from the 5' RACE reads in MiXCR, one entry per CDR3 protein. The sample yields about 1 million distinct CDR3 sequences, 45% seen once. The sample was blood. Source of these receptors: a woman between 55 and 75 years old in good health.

The chain's CDR3 is CATSRDWDQETQYF. The CDR3 DNA sequence: TGTGCCACCAGCAGAGATTGGGACCAAGAGACCCAGTACTTC. V is TRBV15 and J is TRBJ2-5, with D unresolved. This CDR3 contains 14 residues. Germline lookup yields CDR1 LNHNV and CDR2 YYDKDF (reference sequence). V was cut by 0 bases and J by 0 bases, with 5 bases left in between.

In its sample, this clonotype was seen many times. As DNA, the CDR3 is TGTGCCAGCAGTTCTCCGGGGCAGGGGGGATTGGGCAAAAACATTCAGTACTTC. Protein sequence: CASSSPGQGGLGKNIQYF. The chain couples TRBV28 to TRBJ2-4; D perhaps matches TRBD1 (7 bases). Germline-derived CDR1 and CDR2 are MDHEN and SYDVKM. CDR3 length equals 18 residues. Trimming left V 4 bases short and J 3 bases short, with 22 bases between.

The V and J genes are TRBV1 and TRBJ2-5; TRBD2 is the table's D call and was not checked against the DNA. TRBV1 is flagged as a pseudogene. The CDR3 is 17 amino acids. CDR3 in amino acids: CTSSQDWSGRAKETQYF. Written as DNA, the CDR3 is TGCACCAGCAGCCAAGACTGGAGCGGGAGGGCCAAGGAGACCCAGTACTTC.

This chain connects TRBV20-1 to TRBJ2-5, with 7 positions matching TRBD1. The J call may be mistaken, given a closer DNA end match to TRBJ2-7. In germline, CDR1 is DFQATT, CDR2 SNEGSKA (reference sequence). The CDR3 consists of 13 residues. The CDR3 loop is CSASEGGGDEQYF. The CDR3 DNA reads TGCAGTGCTAGTGAAGGGGGCGGCGACGAGCAGTACTTC.

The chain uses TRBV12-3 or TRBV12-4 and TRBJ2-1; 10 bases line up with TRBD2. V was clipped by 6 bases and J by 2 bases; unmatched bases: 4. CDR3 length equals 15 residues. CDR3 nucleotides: TGTGCCAGCAGACGGACTAGCGGCCCCTACAATGAGCAGTTCTTC. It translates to CASRRTSGPYNEQFF.

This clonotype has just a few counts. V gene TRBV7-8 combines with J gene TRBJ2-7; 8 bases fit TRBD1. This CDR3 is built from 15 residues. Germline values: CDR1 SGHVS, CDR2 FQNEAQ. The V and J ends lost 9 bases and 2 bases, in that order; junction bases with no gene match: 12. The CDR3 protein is CASSQGAGYPYEQYF. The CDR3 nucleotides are TGTGCCAGTAGCCAGGGGGCAGGTTACCCCTACGAGCAGTACTTC.

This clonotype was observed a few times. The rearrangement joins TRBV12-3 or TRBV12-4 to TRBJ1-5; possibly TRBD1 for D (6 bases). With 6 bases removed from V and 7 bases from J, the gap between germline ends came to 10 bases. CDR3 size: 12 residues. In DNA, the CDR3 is TGTGCCAGCAGCCCAGGGGTCCAGCCCCAGCATTTT. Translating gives CASSPGVQPQHF.

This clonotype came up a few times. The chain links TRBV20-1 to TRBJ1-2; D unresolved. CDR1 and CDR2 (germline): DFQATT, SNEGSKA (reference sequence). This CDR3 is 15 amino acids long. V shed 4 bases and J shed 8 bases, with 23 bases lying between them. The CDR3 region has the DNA TGCAGTGCTACAGCAGGAGCGGTCGGGCTAGCAGGCTACACCTTC. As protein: CSATAGAVGLAGYTF.

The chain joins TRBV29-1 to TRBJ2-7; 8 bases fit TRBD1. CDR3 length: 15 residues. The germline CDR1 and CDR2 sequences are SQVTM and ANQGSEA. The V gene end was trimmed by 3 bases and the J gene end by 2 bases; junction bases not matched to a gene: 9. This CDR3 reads CSVDAAQGAAYEQYF. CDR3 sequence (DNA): TGCAGCGTTGACGCCGCGCAGGGGGCGGCCTACGAGCAGTACTTC.

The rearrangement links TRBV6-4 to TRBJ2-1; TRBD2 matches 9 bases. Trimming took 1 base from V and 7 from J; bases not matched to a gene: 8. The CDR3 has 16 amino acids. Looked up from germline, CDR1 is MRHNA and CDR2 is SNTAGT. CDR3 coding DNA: TGTGCCAGCAGTGACTTTTATAGCGGGAGTAGGAATGAGCAGTTCTTC. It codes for CASSDFYSGSRNEQFF.

Here the CDR3 reads CAIRGVAGSYNEQFF. CDR3 bases: TGTGCCATCAGGGGGGTAGCTGGCTCCTACAATGAGCAGTTCTTC. V and J are TRBV10-3 and TRBJ2-1, with D perhaps matching TRBD1 or TRBD2 (5 bases each). V was clipped by 6 bases and J by 0 bases, with 12 bases between them. From germline, CDR1 is ENHRY and CDR2 SYGVKD. The CDR3 loop spans 15 amino acids.

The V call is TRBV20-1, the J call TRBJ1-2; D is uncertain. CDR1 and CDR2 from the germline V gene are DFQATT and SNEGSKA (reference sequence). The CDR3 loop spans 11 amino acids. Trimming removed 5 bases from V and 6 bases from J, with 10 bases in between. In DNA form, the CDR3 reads TGCAGTGCTCCCCGTGAAGATGGCTACACCTTC. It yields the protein CSAPREDGYTF.

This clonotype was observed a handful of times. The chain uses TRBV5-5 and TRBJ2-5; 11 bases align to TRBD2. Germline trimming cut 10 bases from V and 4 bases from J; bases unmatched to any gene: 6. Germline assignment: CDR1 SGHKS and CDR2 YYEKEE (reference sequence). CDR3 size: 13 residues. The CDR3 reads CALAGGTAETQYF. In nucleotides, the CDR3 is TGTGCCCTAGCGGGAGGAACGGCAGAGACCCAGTACTTC.

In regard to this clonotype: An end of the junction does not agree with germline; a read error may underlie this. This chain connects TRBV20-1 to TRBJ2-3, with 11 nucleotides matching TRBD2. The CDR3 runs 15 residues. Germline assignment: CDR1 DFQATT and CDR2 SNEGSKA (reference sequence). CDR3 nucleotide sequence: TGCGGTGCTATTCTGACTAGCGGGACGGCAGATACGCAGTATTTT. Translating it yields CGAILTSGTADTQYF.

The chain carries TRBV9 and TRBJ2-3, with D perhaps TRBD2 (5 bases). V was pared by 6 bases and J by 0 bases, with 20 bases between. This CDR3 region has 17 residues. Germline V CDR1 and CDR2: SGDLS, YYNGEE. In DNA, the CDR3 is TGTGCCAGCAAAACGGGAACCACCGATTCTAGCACAGATACGCAGTATTTT. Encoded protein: CASKTGTTDSSTDTQYF. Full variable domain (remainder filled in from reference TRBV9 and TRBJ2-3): DSGVTQTPKHLITATGQRVTLRCSPRSGDLSVYWYQQSLDQGLQFLIQYYNGEERAKGNILERFSAQQFPDLHSELNLSSLELGDSALYFCASKTGTTDSSTDTQYFGPGTRLTVL.

The CDR3 nucleotides read TGTGCCAGCAGCTTTAGCGGGAGGAGGGCAGATACGCAGTATTTT. Its translation: CASSFSGRRADTQYF. The chain has TRBV5-4 and TRBJ2-3, with TRBD2 identical over 10 bases. V dropped 2 bases and J dropped 4; count of bases not matched to a gene: 4. CDR3 length: 15 residues. The germline V gene encodes CDR1 SGHNT and CDR2 YYREEE (reference sequence).

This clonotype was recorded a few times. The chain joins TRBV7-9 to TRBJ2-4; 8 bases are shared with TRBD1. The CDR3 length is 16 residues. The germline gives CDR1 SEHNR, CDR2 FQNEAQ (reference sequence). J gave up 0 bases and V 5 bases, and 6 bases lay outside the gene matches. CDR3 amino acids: CASSPPGQVAKNIQYF. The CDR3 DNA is TGTGCCAGCAGCCCACCGGGACAGGTAGCCAAAAACATTCAGTACTTC.

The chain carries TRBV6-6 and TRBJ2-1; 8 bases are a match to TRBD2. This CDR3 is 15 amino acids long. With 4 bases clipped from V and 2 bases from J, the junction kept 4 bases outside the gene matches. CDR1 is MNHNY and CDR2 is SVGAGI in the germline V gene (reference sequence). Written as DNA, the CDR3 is TGTGCCAGCAGTTCTGGGACTAGAACCTACAATGAGCAGTTCTTC. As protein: CASSSGTRTYNEQFF.

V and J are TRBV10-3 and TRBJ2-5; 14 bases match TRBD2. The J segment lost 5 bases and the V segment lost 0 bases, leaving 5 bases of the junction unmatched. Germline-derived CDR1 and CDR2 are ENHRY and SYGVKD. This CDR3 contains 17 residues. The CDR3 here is CAISESGTSGSLETQYF. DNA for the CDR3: TGTGCCATCAGTGAGTCGGGGACTAGCGGGAGTTTGGAGACCCAGTACTTC.

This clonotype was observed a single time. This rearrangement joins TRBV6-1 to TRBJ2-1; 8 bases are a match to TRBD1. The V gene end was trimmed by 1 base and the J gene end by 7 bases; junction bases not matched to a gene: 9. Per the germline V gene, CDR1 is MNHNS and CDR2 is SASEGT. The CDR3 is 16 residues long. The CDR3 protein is CASSEEPGGWWNEQFF. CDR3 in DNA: TGTGCCAGCAGTGAAGAGCCAGGGGGCTGGTGGAATGAGCAGTTCTTC.

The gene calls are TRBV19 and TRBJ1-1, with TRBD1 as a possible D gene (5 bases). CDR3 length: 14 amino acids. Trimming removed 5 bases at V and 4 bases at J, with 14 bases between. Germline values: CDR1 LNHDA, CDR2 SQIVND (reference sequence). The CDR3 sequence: CASSPVQVTTEAFF. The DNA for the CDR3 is TGTGCCAGTAGTCCCGTACAGGTTACCACTGAAGCTTTCTTT.

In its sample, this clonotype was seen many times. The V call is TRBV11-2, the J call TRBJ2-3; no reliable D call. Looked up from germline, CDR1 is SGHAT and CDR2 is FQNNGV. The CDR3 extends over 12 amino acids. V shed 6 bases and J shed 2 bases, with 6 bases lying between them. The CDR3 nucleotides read TGTGCCAGCAGTCCTATCACAGATACGCAGTATTTT. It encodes CASSPITDTQYF.